This TCR beta chain was obtained from a study of CD8 T cells in ankylosing spondylitis. Study-wide findings and caveats: Before this, some motif variants had been reported in reactive arthritis synovial fluid and blood. The disease-linked clones had a CD8+ phenotype and low blood frequencies. One TCR beta motif, made up of roughly eight highly homologous variants, appeared characteristic of ankylosing spondylitis blood.

TCRdb reprocessed the 5' RACE reads with MiXCR, giving one entry per CDR3 protein. The table lists about 390,000 distinct CDR3 sequences, about 20% of them singletons, with less than 20% in the top ten. Turning to this clonotype: Its antigen is as yet unknown.

This TCR was recovered from a male donor with ankylosing spondylitis. The sample was blood, either unsorted or a sorted T cell fraction (not recorded which).

The CDR3 spells CASSLGGGGVNEQYF. The CDR3 nucleotides read TGCGCCAGCAGCTTGGGGGGCGGGGGAGTGAACGAGCAGTACTTC. The chain combines TRBV5-1 with TRBJ2-7; TRBD2 matches at 7 bases. Germline CDR1 is SGHRS and CDR2 is YFSETQ. The CDR3 loop spans 15 amino acids. V trimming: 0 bases; J trimming: 5 bases; junction bases outside the gene matches: 8.